This T cell receptor (beta chain) was sequenced for a study of graft-versus-host responses after intestinal transplantation. Regarding the study as a whole: In recipient marrow, GvH clones were found, and some appeared first in ileum or blood.

Libraries were prepared by immunoSEQ multiplex PCR; TCRdb keeps only in-frame clonotypes and omits some of them. The table lists 96,000 or so clones, 80% to 95% of them singletons. This clone was picked up a small number of times. What it binds is unknown. This CDR3 comprises 14 residues. The germline gives CDR1 SGHRS, CDR2 YFSETQ. V was pared by 3 bases and J by 5 bases, with 12 bases between. The chain links TRBV5-1 to TRBJ2-1; TRBD2 might be the D (6 bases). Sample: unstimulated CD4+ T cells sorted from spleen or lymph node cells, taken before intestinal transplant. This receptor was identified in a human donor who received an intestinal transplant. The DNA of the CDR3 is TGCGCCAGCAGCTCCCTGCGGGGACACAATGAGCAGTTCTTC. It specifies CASSSLRGHNEQFF.